The 3 T cell receptor beta chains reported below all come from one sample, sequenced in a study of T cells in Graves' hyperthyroidism and ophthalmopathy. The CDR3 regions of TCR beta were amplified from RNA transcripts. Initially, a first-round RT-PCR of the TCR CDR3 employed the HTBI primer set. TCRdb redid the calling of the multiplex PCR reads with MiXCR, one entry per CDR3 protein. The sample consists of hundreds of thousands of distinct CDR3 sequences, around 24% of them appearing once. The sample comprised blood. All receptors derive from a woman aged 25 to 45 with Graves' ophthalmopathy.

The CDR3 is CASGWVDTEAFF. The CDR3 DNA reads as TGTGCCAGCGGGTGGGTGGACACTGAAGCTTTCTTT. V and J are TRBV28 and TRBJ1-1; no clear D gene. Germline V gene sequence: CDR1 MDHEN, CDR2 SYDVKM. The V and J ends lost 8 bases and 3 bases respectively, with 10 bases between them. CDR3 length equals 12 residues. The full variable domain, its missing parts supplied by reference TRBV28 and TRBJ1-1, is DVKVTQSSRYLVKRTGEKVFLECVQDMDHENMFWYRQDPGLGLRLIYFSYDVKMKEKGDIPEGYSVSREKKERFSLILESASTNQTSMYLCASGWVDTEAFFGQGTRLTVV.

This clonotype was seen many times. This chain links TRBV20-1 with TRBJ2-2; TRBD2 matches at 13 bases. This CDR3 region has 17 residues. Germline CDR1 DFQATT, CDR2 SNEGSKA (reference sequence). V was pared by 1 base and J by 7 bases, with 9 bases of the junction left unmatched. This CDR3 is CSARGILAGGPVGELFF. As DNA, the CDR3 is TGCAGTGCTAGAGGAATACTAGCGGGGGGGCCGGTCGGGGAGCTGTTTTTT.

In this sample, this clonotype turned up a few times. The CDR3 sequence: CASSLVGGYQETQYF. Here the CDR3 DNA reads TGTGCCAGCAGTTTGGTGGGGGGGTACCAAGAGACCCAGTACTTC. This chain joins TRBV28 and TRBJ2-5; 7 bases are a match to TRBD2. The CDR3 length is 15 residues. The ends lost 3 bases at V and 0 bases at J; junction bases unmatched: 4. Germline V CDR1 and CDR2: MDHEN, SYDVKM.